This TCR beta chain originates from a study of blood T cells in healthy people across ages. Primed by a sample-barcoded 5' primer and a J-beta primer mix, a second PCR proceeded for about 7 to 11 cycles. TCRdb recomputed calls from the 5' RACE reads with MiXCR, one row per CDR3 protein. The sample records some 700,000 distinct CDR3 sequences, 22% being singletons. The CDR3 loop spans 13 amino acids. The V end lost 3 bases, the J end lost 1 base, and 9 bases lay between the germline ends. CDR1 is DFQATT and CDR2 is SNEGSKA in the germline V gene (reference sequence). Researchers isolated at least 6 million PBMCs per sample.

This TCR was sampled from a man between 65 and 85 years old in good health. The sequencing sample was made of blood. The chain uses TRBV20-1 and TRBJ2-5; a weak D match, TRBD2 (6 bases). The CDR3 nucleotides read TGCAGTGCTAGTAGCGGCTTCCAAGAGACCCAGTACTTC. This gives the protein CSASSGFQETQYF.